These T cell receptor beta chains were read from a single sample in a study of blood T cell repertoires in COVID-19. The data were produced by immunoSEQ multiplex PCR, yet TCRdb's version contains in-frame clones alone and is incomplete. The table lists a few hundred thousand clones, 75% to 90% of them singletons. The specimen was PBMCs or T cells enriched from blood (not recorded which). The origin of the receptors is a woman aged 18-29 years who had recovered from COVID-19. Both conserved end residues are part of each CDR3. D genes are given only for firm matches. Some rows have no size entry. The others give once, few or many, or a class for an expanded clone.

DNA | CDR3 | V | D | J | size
TGTGCCAGCAGGCTAGAGGCCGGAGGAAATCAGCCCCAGCATTTT | CASRLEAGGNQPQHF | TRBV2 | . | TRBJ1-5 | few
TGTGCCAGCAGCTTAACCCGGGCACAGGCCTACAATGAGCAGTTCTTC | CASSLTRAQAYNEQFF | TRBV11-2 | . | TRBJ2-1 | .
TGTGCCTCCCAAGCAGGGGCAACTAATGAAAAACTGTTTTTT | CASQAGATNEKLFF | TRBV10-3 | . | TRBJ1-4 | .
TGTGCCAGCAGCTTGTACAGGGTAGGAGGCTACACCTTC | CASSLYRVGGYTF | TRBV7-2 | . | TRBJ1-2 | .
TGTGCCAGCAGTGAGGGACTAGCGGGGGGAGGTGAGACCCAGTACTTC | CASSEGLAGGGETQYF | TRBV2 | TRBD2 | TRBJ2-5 | once
TGTGCCATCAGTGCGGGGGGGGGCTTGGGCTCCTACGAGCAGTACTTC | CAISAGGGLGSYEQYF | TRBV10-3 | TRBD2 | TRBJ2-7 | .
TGTGCCAGCAGTTACTCGACCCTGGACAGGGAGCAGTACTTC | CASSYSTLDREQYF | TRBV6-5 | TRBD1 | TRBJ2-7 | .
TGTGCCAGCAGTCTGAGAGGAGGAAGCGAGCAGTACTTC | CASSLRGGSEQYF | TRBV28 | . | TRBJ2-7 | once
TGTGCCAGCAGCTTCAACAGGTATCTCTACGAGCAGTACTTC | CASSFNRYLYEQYF | TRBV11-2 | . | TRBJ2-7 | .
TGTGCCAGCAGCCAAGATCCCCAGACAGGGGCTTTCTTT | CASSQDPQTGAFF | TRBV3-1/TRBV3-2 | TRBD1 | TRBJ1-1 | .
TGTGCCAGCAGCCGACAGGGAATCAACGAGCAGTACTTC | CASSRQGINEQYF | TRBV6-5 | TRBD1 | TRBJ2-7 | .
TGTGCCAGCAGTTTGGGGGCCGCGAACACTGAAGCTTTCTTT | CASSLGAANTEAFF | TRBV6-6 | . | TRBJ1-1 | once
TGTGCCACCAGCACTCCGCCCAGTGGCTACACCTTC | CATSTPPSGYTF | TRBV15 | . | TRBJ1-2 | .
TGTGCCAGCAGCTTGTTGGGACACCTTCTATCAGAGGTCTTT | CASSLLGHLLSEVF | TRBV5-8 | . | TRBJ1-1 | .
TGTGCCAGCAGTTACAGGGGGCGAGTTGAAGCTTTCTTT | CASSYRGRVEAFF | TRBV6-5 | TRBD1 | TRBJ1-1 | .
TGTGCCAGCAGCCTAGGAACTGGAGAGCAGTTCTTC | CASSLGTGEQFF | TRBV7-3 | . | TRBJ2-1 | .
TGTGCCAGCAGCTGGGCGCTGGCAGGGGGCGGTGAGACCCAGTACTTC | CASSWALAGGGETQYF | TRBV7-8 | TRBD1 | TRBJ2-5 | .
TGTGCCAGCAGCCAAGATCTAGCGGGGCCGAGGACAGATACGCAGTATTTT | CASSQDLAGPRTDTQYF | TRBV3-1/TRBV3-2 | TRBD2 | TRBJ2-3 | .
TGTGCCAGCAGCCAGGGACACAACACTGAAGCTTTCTTT | CASSQGHNTEAFF | TRBV11-2 | . | TRBJ1-1 | .
TGTGCGATCGGCGAGGGAACGGGTGGCTACACCTTC | CAIGEGTGGYTF | TRBV28 | . | TRBJ1-2 | .